This T cell receptor (beta chain) stems from a study of persistence of HIV-infected CD4 T cells (TCRdb year 2020). As for the study more broadly: CMV- and HIV-1 Gag-responding CD4+ T cells were isolated from ART-treated individuals so that antigen-driven clonal expansion of HIV-1-infected cells could be examined. The median time the participants had spent on suppressive ART was around eight years. Peripheral blood samples of up to about 180 mL were obtained at multiple time points, with the exception of a couple of participants, for whom leukapheresis was performed at a single time point. The clonality of all cells in each sorted population was measured by TCRbeta sequencing, and the clonality of infected cells was measured by proviral sequencing. The TCR cluster analysis across participants included roughly 8 participants for CMV and 6 or 7 participants for Gag. Study-level results and caveats: Because the TCR analyses were done in bulk, restricting them to just the rare CMV-responding cells that actually carried HIV-1 proviruses was not possible. Antigen-responding cells were enriched for expanded CDR3beta sequences that were degenerate, which suggests that CD4+ responses to CMV and Gag underwent convergent selection. Significantly lower TCRbeta richness was observed in CMV- and Gag-responding cells than in anti-CD3/anti-CD28-responding cells, and higher oligoclonality was observed in CMV-responding cells than in CD3/CD28-stimulated and Gag-responding cells. TCR oligoclonality correlated with proviral oligoclonality within the same sorted populations. The study involved few individuals and tested only a limited range of antigens.

About this clone itself: What antigen it recognizes has not been identified. No much larger clonotype is one base removed from it; base qualities were not supplied.

The intended sense of this specimen's treatment or condition label: suppressive antiretroviral therapy. Lysates of CMV-infected fibroblasts were used at about 11 ug/mL for cell stimulation. Memory CD4+ T cells that did not respond, being CD40L-negative, CD69-negative and CD45RO-high, were sorted as memory populations depleted of antigen-responding cells. HIV-1-infected adults in whom suppressive ART had been started during chronic infection were enrolled as participants. For at least 4 years, participants had undetectable plasma HIV-1 RNA, below 50 copies/mL. To be included, participants needed a CD4+ T cell count above 400 cells/uL and a positive CMV serology. Before stimulation, PBMCs were isolated using density centrifugation and depleted of CD8+ T cells. For roughly 19 hours, CD8-depleted PBMCs were stimulated with anti-CD28/CD49d costimulation, a CD40-blocking antibody, and enfuvirtide, which was added to prevent new infections. Cell sorting was done on a Beckman Coulter MoFlo Legacy or XDP sorter, and dead cells were excluded with propidium iodide. For samples with more than one million cells, genomic DNA was extracted with the QIAamp DNA Mini Kit, and for all other samples the Quick-DNA Microprep Kit was used.

The germline V gene encodes CDR1 LGHNA and CDR2 YSLEER. Including the terminal cysteine and phenylalanine, the CDR3 comprises 14 residues. Only CDR3 DNA remains: 42 bases, in frame from the first base. V lost 2 bases and J lost 1 base; the stretch between them is 9 bases long. The immunoSEQ hsTCRB assay version 4, run in survey mode, was used to sequence TCRbeta repertoires from genomic DNA. For TCRbeta sequencing, genomic DNA was diluted to approximately 9 ng/uL, with up to 1 ug used per sample. The paper's data handling went like this. ImmunoSeq Analyzer 3.0 was used for analysis of TCRbeta data, and diversity was computed on productive nucleotide rearrangements. The improved Chao index was used to estimate lower-bound TCR diversity, and the Gini coefficient was used to estimate clonality using the Immunarch R package. When different nucleotide rearrangements encoded the same CDR3beta amino acid sequence, each rearrangement was treated as a distinct clonotype. Differential abundance analysis identified TCRbeta sequences significantly enriched in antigen-responding cells relative to anti-CD3/anti-CD28-activated cells. Using predicted peptide-MHC specificity as the basis, GLIPH2 grouped TCRs into clusters, both for each participant individually and for the merged data sets that combined participants. Sourced from immuneACCESS, this table was stored by TCRdb with only in-frame sequences that have V and J called. A share of the clones is absent; for the studies checked, an unresolved V gene accounts for under half, and the remainder has no known explanation. The V and J calls and clone size come from that table; D and trimming were worked out from the DNA. This sample lists more than 45,000 clones; around 72% were detected once. In total, the top ten clones hold 3% of the sample.

The chain is encoded by TRBV4-3 joined to TRBJ2-7; matching of 5 bases hints at TRBD2 as the D gene. The specimen was CD4+ T cells sorted from PBMCs after roughly 18-hour stimulation, collected from a patient who received antiretroviral therapy. The cell subset or site label corresponds to: CD40L-CD69- CD45RO-high memory CD4 T cells not responding to CMV lysate. The source is an adult man with HIV who was CMV-seropositive. At the DNA level, the sequence is TGCGCCAGCAGCCAAAACCGGGGATCCTACGAGCAGTACTTC. This encodes CASSQNRGSYEQYF.